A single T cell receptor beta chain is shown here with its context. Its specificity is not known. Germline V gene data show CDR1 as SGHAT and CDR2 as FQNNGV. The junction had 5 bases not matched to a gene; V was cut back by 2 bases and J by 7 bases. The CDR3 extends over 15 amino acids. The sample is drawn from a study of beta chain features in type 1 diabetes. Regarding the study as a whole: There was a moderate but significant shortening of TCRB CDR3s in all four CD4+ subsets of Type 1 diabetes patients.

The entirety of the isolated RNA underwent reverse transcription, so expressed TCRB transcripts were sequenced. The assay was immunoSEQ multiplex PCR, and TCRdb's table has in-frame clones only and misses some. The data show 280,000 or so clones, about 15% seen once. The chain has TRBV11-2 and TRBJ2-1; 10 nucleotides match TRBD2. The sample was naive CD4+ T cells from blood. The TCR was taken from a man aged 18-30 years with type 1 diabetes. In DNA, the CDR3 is TGTGCCAGCAGCTTAAGTAGCGGGAGGATAAATGAGCAGTTCTTC. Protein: CASSLSSGRINEQFF.